This T cell receptor beta chain was sequenced during a study of blood T cell repertoires in COVID-19. This table comes from immunoSEQ multiplex PCR, and its TCRdb copy is limited to in-frame clones, with some not included. Of hundreds of thousands of clones in the sample, approximately 86% are singletons; the top ten hold 3% to 4%. Looked up from germline, CDR1 is KGHDR and CDR2 is SFDVKD. The CDR3 consists of 15 residues. V shed 3 bases and J shed 4 bases, with 15 bases lying between them. The sample taken for sequencing was PBMCs or T cells enriched from blood (not recorded which). The receptor was derived from a woman aged 40 to 55 with acute COVID-19. The V and J genes are TRBV24-1 and TRBJ2-7, with D possibly TRBD1 on 6 matching bases. CDR3 nucleotides: TGTGCCACCAGTGATGGATCGGGACAAAAATACGAGCAGTACTTC. Translating gives CATSDGSGQKYEQYF.